This T cell receptor beta chain was recorded in a study of post-analysis software for immune sequencing data. The wider study: The patients showed relapsing-remitting, secondary progressive and progressive-relapsing multiple sclerosis courses. Study outcomes and limitations: Higher frequency in patients than in controls was seen for roughly five TRBV segments, with TRBV5-6, TRBV5-1 and TRBV20-1 among them.

Trimming shortened V by 6 bases and J by 3 bases, and 30 bases separated the two germline ends. This CDR3 comprises 21 residues. Unique molecular identifiers were built into the TCR beta cDNA libraries. T cells numbering about 0.9 to 11 million gave rise to around 500,000 cDNA molecules. TCRdb redid the calling of the PCR reads with MiXCR, one entry per CDR3 protein. The data contain 450,000 to 650,000 distinct CDR3 sequences, 44% of them singletons. This clonotype was seen a handful of times. The antigen is undetermined. Input material: blood. This sequence originates from a girl aged 5 to 17 with multiple sclerosis. The chain links TRBV12-3 or TRBV12-4 to TRBJ1-6; a weak D match, TRBD1 (6 bases). CDR3 sequence (DNA): TGTGCCAGCAGACATCAAGCCCCTCGGCGGGACATCGGCCTCTATAATTCACCCCTCCACTTT. Its translation is CASRHQAPRRDIGLYNSPLHF.